This T cell receptor (beta chain) was profiled in a study of blood T cells in healthy people across ages. Then a second PCR, running about 6 to 11 cycles, was carried out with a sample-barcoded 5' primer and a J-beta primer mix. Every cDNA molecule carried a tag from a template-switch adaptor bearing 12 random nucleotides. TCRdb used MiXCR to reprocess the 5' RACE reads, holding one entry per CDR3 protein. The sample has 720,000 or so distinct CDR3 sequences, around two fifths seen once. Turning to this clonotype: Its antigen remains unidentified.

Study-wide points: Per million T cells, TCR beta diversity dropped about linearly as age rose.

Deletions cut 3 bases from V and 1 base from J, with 6 bases between. The CDR3 is 13 amino acids. Looked up from germline, CDR1 is SGHTA and CDR2 is FQGNSA. The sequencing input was blood. This TCR was sampled from an elderly man in good health. The genes are TRBV7-2 and TRBJ2-5; D unresolved. The CDR3 sequence is CASSFSPQETQYF. As DNA, the CDR3 is TGTGCCAGCAGCTTTTCCCCCCAAGAGACCCAGTACTTC.